A single T cell receptor (beta chain) is shown here with its context. The entry originates in a study of blood T cell repertoires in COVID-19. The wider study: From the United States, Italy and Spain came samples of acute and convalescent COVID-19. PBMCs, B-cell-depleted T cells, or T cells were the source of the cDNA or gDNA that made up the material.

Per the original data handling: Reference gene primers were amplified, and this amplification served to estimate nucleated cell counts. TCRdb keeps only in-frame clones here, not all; method: immunoSEQ multiplex PCR. V and J calls and clone size are those listed in that table; D and trimming were worked out from the DNA. The sample has about 60,000 clones, around 90% seen once. The sample consisted of peripheral blood. This receptor was obtained from a human donor with acute or convalescent COVID-19. The donor label of this sample is uncertain.

CDR3 DNA sequence: TGTGCCAGCAGCTTAGCGAGGGCGGTCCAAGAGACCCAGTACTTC. It translates to CASSLARAVQETQYF. The chain links TRBV7-6 to TRBJ2-5, with D perhaps matching TRBD2 (5 bases). The CDR3 runs to 15 residues. The ends were cut back, 0 bases at V and 1 base at J, with 9 bases in the middle. In germline, CDR1 is SGHVS, CDR2 FNYEAQ.